One and the same sample provided the 11 T cell receptor beta chains below, sequenced in a study of blood T cell repertoires in COVID-19. The table came from immunoSEQ multiplex PCR; TCRdb's copy has only in-frame clones and leaves some out. Of 150,000 to 200,000 clones listed, about 90% are singletons. Sequenced: PBMCs or T cells enriched from blood (not recorded which). The source is a woman under 30 who had recovered from COVID-19.

The rearrangement joins TRBV10-3 to TRBJ2-1, with a weak D call TRBD2 (7 bases). V was pared by 0 bases and J by 10 bases, with 16 bases between. Germline V gene data show CDR1 as ENHRY and CDR2 as SYGVKD. The CDR3 has 15 amino acids. CDR3 protein: CAISESDRGAREQFF. The CDR3 DNA is TGTGCCATCAGTGAGTCGGACCGGGGGGCTCGGGAGCAGTTCTTC.

The chain joins TRBV7-2 to TRBJ1-2, with TRBD1 matching over 8 bases. V lost 3 bases and J lost 7; bases outside the gene matches: 7. Germline V gene sequence: CDR1 SGHTA, CDR2 FQGNSA. The CDR3 totals 14 residues. CDR3 DNA sequence: TGTGCCAGCAGCTTTATGCAGGGGGCTGTTGGCTACACCTTC. As protein: CASSFMQGAVGYTF.

CDR3 in amino acids: CASSLEVDRGTEAFF. In nucleotides, the CDR3 is TGCGCCAGCAGCTTGGAAGTGGACAGGGGCACTGAAGCTTTCTTT. The chain joins TRBV5-1 to TRBJ1-1; 9 bases line up with TRBD1. Trimming took 0 bases from V and 4 from J; bases not matched to a gene: 4. The CDR3 has 15 residues. The V gene's germline CDR1 is SGHRS and CDR2 YFSETQ.

The chain links TRBV6-6 to TRBJ1-6; no reliable D call. The CDR3 totals 15 residues. The V gene's germline CDR1 is MNHNY and CDR2 SVGAGI (reference sequence). Trimming took 5 bases from V and 7 from J, leaving 15 bases between them. The CDR3 loop is CASSPNPEGNSPLHF. CDR3 coding DNA: TGTGCCAGCAGTCCGAACCCGGAGGGCAATTCACCCCTCCACTTT.

This chain uses TRBV2 with TRBJ2-3; perhaps TRBD1 as D (6 bases). V was shortened by 8 bases and J by 2 bases, with 17 bases between the two germline ends. Per the germline V gene, CDR1 is SNHLY and CDR2 is FYNNEI. The CDR3 has 15 residues. The CDR3 DNA is TGTGCCAGCGCAAACAGGGACAAGGACACAGATACGCAGTATTTT. It codes for CASANRDKDTDTQYF.

This chain joins TRBV7-2 and TRBJ2-3; 7 bases fit TRBD2. Germline loops: CDR1 SGHTA, CDR2 FQGNSA. This CDR3 has 14 amino acids. V lost 3 bases and J lost 3; bases outside the gene matches: 3. The CDR3 coding sequence is TGTGCCAGCAGCTTCTCCGGGGGGACAGATACGCAGTATTTT. Protein product: CASSFSGGTDTQYF.

The chain is built from TRBV19 and TRBJ1-1; no clear D gene. Germline CDR1 is LNHDA and CDR2 is SQIVND (reference sequence). This CDR3 is 15 amino acids long. Trimming removed 0 bases at V and 0 bases at J, with 8 bases between. This CDR3 is CASSIDREVNTEAFF. The CDR3 DNA sequence: TGTGCCAGTAGTATAGATCGGGAGGTGAACACTGAAGCTTTCTTT.

The rearrangement uses TRBV5-1 and TRBJ2-7; no clear D. This CDR3 spans 14 amino acids. Trimming removed 0 bases at V and 2 bases at J, with 9 bases between. Germline loops: CDR1 SGHRS, CDR2 YFSETQ. This chain's CDR3 is CASSLGVFTYEQYF. CDR3 DNA sequence: TGCGCCAGCAGCTTGGGAGTTTTCACCTACGAGCAGTACTTC. The full variable domain, its missing parts supplied by reference TRBV5-1 and TRBJ2-7, is KAGVTQTPRYLIKTRGQQVTLSCSPISGHRSVSWYQQTPGQGLQFLFEYFSETQRNKGNFPGRFSGRQFSNSRSEMNVSTLELGDSALYLCASSLGVFTYEQYFGPGTRLTVT.

In its sample, this clone was seen a few times. The genes are TRBV5-1 and TRBJ2-7; 11 bases agree with TRBD2. The V segment lost 4 bases and the J segment 2 bases; nucleotides outside the gene matches: 5. The CDR3 is 15 residues long. Germline V gene sequence: CDR1 SGHRS, CDR2 YFSETQ. The CDR3 nucleotides are TGCGCCAGCAGCAACGGACTAGCGGGTGCCTACGAGCAGTACTTC. Its translation is CASSNGLAGAYEQYF.

The chain carries TRBV11-2 and TRBJ1-1; D possibly corresponds to TRBD1 (5 bases). The V gene's germline CDR1 is SGHAT and CDR2 FQNNGV. This CDR3 has 14 residues. Trimming stripped 5 bases from V and 0 bases from J, with 10 bases between. The CDR3 sequence: CASSPDSLNTEAFF. In DNA, the CDR3 is TGTGCCAGCAGCCCAGACAGTTTGAACACTGAAGCTTTCTTT. Combining the CDR3 with reference TRBV11-2 and TRBJ1-1 gives the whole variable domain EAGVAQSPRYKIIEKRQSVAFWCNPISGHATLYWYQQILGQGPKLLIQFQNNGVVDDSQLPKDRFSAERLKGVDSTLKIQPAKLEDSAVYLCASSPDSLNTEAFFGQGTRLTVV.

The V call is TRBV18, the J call TRBJ2-7; unclear D gene. V lost 3 bases and J 0 bases, leaving 9 bases between the germline ends. Germline V lookup: CDR1 KGHSH, CDR2 LQKENI. The CDR3 loop spans 14 amino acids. CDR3 nucleotide sequence: TGTGCCAGCTCACCGGGCACGAGCTCCTACGAGCAGTACTTC. Amino acid sequence: CASSPGTSSYEQYF.